The 19 T cell receptor beta chains in this list originate from one sample, sequenced in a study of early T cells in non-severe SARS-CoV-2 infection. TCRdb reanalysed the 5' RACE reads using MiXCR and keeps one entry per CDR3 protein. The sample carries more than 65,000 distinct CDR3 sequences, more than 9% recorded once. Sequenced input: whole blood. The receptor set was obtained from an adult who was a healthcare worker with PCR-confirmed SARS-CoV-2 infection or an uninfected control (not recorded which).

This clonotype came up a few times. The rearrangement uses TRBV18 and TRBJ2-3; 8 bases are shared with TRBD1. The J segment lost 4 bases and the V segment lost 2 bases, leaving 5 bases of the junction unmatched. Looked up from germline, CDR1 is KGHSH and CDR2 is LQKENI. The CDR3 length is 15 residues. As DNA, the CDR3 is TGTGCCAGCTCACCAAACCAGGGGGCTGCAGATACGCAGTATTTT. Amino acid sequence: CASSPNQGAADTQYF.

This clonotype was seen more than once but under ten times. For the CDR3, the DNA is TGTGCCAGCAGCCCTAGCGCGGTTAGCTCCTACAATGAGCAGTTCTTC. It codes for CASSPSAVSSYNEQFF. The V call is TRBV7-2, the J call TRBJ2-1; possibly TRBD2 for D (6 bases). The CDR3 contains 16 residues. Germline loops: CDR1 SGHTA, CDR2 FQGNSA. V lost 5 bases to trimming and J lost 0 bases, with 14 bases between them.

Many counts were recorded for this clonotype. The chain combines TRBV13 with TRBJ2-1; 10 nucleotides agree with TRBD2. This CDR3 spans 17 amino acids. Germline V CDR1 and CDR2: PRHDT, FYEKMQ (reference sequence). J was trimmed by 5 bases and V by 1 base; bases with no gene match: 8. The DNA of the CDR3 is TGTGCCAGCAGCTTAGAGCTAGCGGGAGAGTGGAACAATGAGCAGTTCTTC. The encoded protein is CASSLELAGEWNNEQFF.

In its sample, this clonotype was seen many times. This sequence joins TRBV28 and TRBJ2-2; tentatively, D is TRBD1 or TRBD2 (6 bases each). CDR1 and CDR2 (germline): MDHEN, SYDVKM. V gave up 7 bases and J gave up 6 bases, with 12 bases separating them. This CDR3 has 13 amino acids. DNA for the CDR3: TGTGCCAGCACCCAGAGGGGGGCCGGGGAGCTGTTTTTT. Its translation: CASTQRGAGELFF.

V and J are TRBV7-2 and TRBJ2-5; 8 nucleotides match TRBD2. V lost 3 bases, J lost 5 bases, and 5 bases stayed unmatched. Germline V gene lookup returns CDR1 SGHTA and CDR2 FQGNSA. The CDR3 extends over 14 amino acids. The CDR3 is CASSFQAGDETQYF. CDR3 nucleotide sequence: TGTGCCAGCAGCTTTCAAGCGGGAGACGAGACCCAGTACTTC.

The rearrangement links TRBV7-9 to TRBJ2-1, with no clear D. Trimming shortened V by 5 bases and J by 7 bases, and 9 bases separated the two germline ends. The CDR3 has 12 residues. Germline V CDR1 and CDR2: SEHNR, FQNEAQ (reference sequence). CDR3 loop: CASSPVQNEQFF. The CDR3 bases are TGTGCCAGCAGCCCCGTTCAGAATGAGCAGTTCTTC.

This clonotype has just a few counts. This rearrangement joins TRBV4-1 to TRBJ2-4; the D is unclear. CDR1 is MGHRA, CDR2 YSYEKL, per germline. This CDR3 region has 13 residues. Trimming removed 2 bases from V and 5 bases from J, with 7 bases in between. CDR3 residues: CASSQSRENIQYF. CDR3 bases: TGCGCCAGCAGCCAATCTCGAGAAAACATTCAGTACTTC.

This clonotype was found a few times. The chain links TRBV12-3 or TRBV12-4 to TRBJ2-7, with D perhaps matching TRBD1 (5 bases). Trimming left V 7 bases short and J 0 bases short, with 13 bases between. CDR3 length: 14 residues. The CDR3 nucleotides are TGTGCCAGCAAGGCTGGACACAGCTCCTACGAGCAGTACTTC. Amino acid sequence: CASKAGHSSYEQYF.

CDR3 bases: TGTGCCAGCAGAACGGGAGGGGGCGATGAGCAGTTCTTC. Its protein product is CASRTGGGDEQFF. The chain combines TRBV28 with TRBJ2-1, with a weak D call TRBD2 (8 bases). Germline V gene data show CDR1 as MDHEN and CDR2 as SYDVKM. V was trimmed by 6 bases and J by 8 bases, leaving 14 bases between them. This CDR3 has 13 residues.

The rearrangement joins TRBV15 to TRBJ1-1; a possible D gene is TRBD1 (5 bases). The length of the CDR3 is 13 residues. Deletions cut 0 bases from V and 9 bases from J, with 11 bases between. Germline CDR1 reads LNHNV; CDR2 reads YYDKDF (reference sequence). The CDR3 DNA reads TGTGCCACCAGCAGAGACAGGACATTGAAAGCTTTCTTT. Its translation: CATSRDRTLKAFF.

Written as DNA, the CDR3 is TGCAGTGCTAGACCGAGTTTTAGTGGGGGCGAGCAGTACTTC. Translated: CSARPSFSGGEQYF. This rearrangement joins TRBV20-1 to TRBJ2-7, with D possibly being TRBD1 or TRBD2 (5 bases each). V lost 2 bases to trimming and J lost 6 bases, with 17 bases between them. The CDR3 extends over 14 amino acids. CDR1 and CDR2 (germline): DFQATT, SNEGSKA (reference sequence).

The J gene is TRBJ2-7, the V gene TRBV7-2; D unresolved. Germline values: CDR1 SGHTA, CDR2 FQGNSA. V dropped 1 base and J dropped 2 bases, with 9 bases sitting between them. This CDR3 contains 14 residues. For the CDR3, the DNA is TGTGCCAGCAGCTTAGGGCACGGACCCTACGAGCAGTACTTC. Protein: CASSLGHGPYEQYF.

Many counts were recorded for this clonotype. The gene calls are TRBV29-1 and TRBJ2-5; D not resolved. Per germline, CDR1 SQVTM and CDR2 ANQGSEA. Trimming took 5 bases from V and 2 from J, leaving 9 bases between them. The length of the CDR3 is 12 residues. Here the CDR3 reads CSVFTEQETQYF. CDR3 nucleotides: TGCAGCGTTTTTACAGAACAAGAGACCCAGTACTTC.

This clonotype was seen a handful of times. This chain joins TRBV3-1 and TRBJ2-7, with a possible D match to TRBD2 (6 bases). The germline gives CDR1 LGHDT, CDR2 YNNKEL (reference sequence). CDR3 length equals 14 residues. Trimming left V 1 base short and J 5 bases short, with 12 bases between. CDR3 DNA: TGTGCCAGCAGCCAAGTTGGCGGGAACAACGAGCAGTACTTC. It codes for CASSQVGGNNEQYF.

This clonotype appeared many times. The rearrangement uses TRBV20-1 and TRBJ1-2, with 9 bases that match TRBD1. The CDR3 loop spans 13 amino acids. Germline values: CDR1 DFQATT, CDR2 SNEGSKA (reference sequence). The trim removed 4 bases at V and 4 bases at J, leaving 4 bases unmatched. CDR3 bases: TGCAGTGCTACGGGACAGGGAGTCTATGGCTACACCTTC. Its protein is CSATGQGVYGYTF.

This clonotype was recorded at least ten times. The chain recombines TRBV10-2 with TRBJ2-7; a possible D gene is TRBD1 (6 bases). Trimming removed 5 bases from V and 2 bases from J, with 13 bases in between. The V gene's germline CDR1 is WSHSY and CDR2 SAAADI. This CDR3 region has 14 residues. CDR3 protein: CASSHQGQTYEQYF. In DNA, the CDR3 is TGCGCCAGCAGTCATCAGGGACAAACCTACGAGCAGTACTTC.

This clonotype was counted at least ten times. The chain employs TRBV10-3 and TRBJ1-1, with TRBD1 as a possible D gene (5 bases). From germline, CDR1 is ENHRY and CDR2 SYGVKD. The CDR3 is 12 amino acids. V shed 7 bases and J shed 4 bases, with 10 bases lying between them. The CDR3 loop reads CAIMGEGTEAFF. The CDR3 region has the DNA TGTGCCATCATGGGGGAGGGCACTGAAGCTTTCTTT.

The chain links TRBV6-6 to TRBJ2-5; D tentatively fits TRBD1 or TRBD2 (6 bases each). CDR1 and CDR2 from the germline V gene are MNHNY and SVGAGI (reference sequence). Trimming cost V 9 bases and J 5 bases, with 16 bases left between them. There are 13 residues in the CDR3. The CDR3 DNA follows: TGTGCCAGTCGTTGGGGGGCTGGGGAGACCCAGTACTTC. Translation gives CASRWGAGETQYF.

This clonotype was observed at least ten times. The rearrangement uses TRBV19 and TRBJ1-5; D call uncertain. Trimming cost V 6 bases and J 1 base, with 7 bases left between them. The germline gives CDR1 LNHDA, CDR2 SQIVND (reference sequence). The length of the CDR3 is 13 residues. The CDR3: CASRGLSNQPQHF. The CDR3 DNA is TGTGCCAGTAGGGGTTTGAGCAATCAGCCCCAGCATTTT.